This T cell receptor beta chain came from a study of blood T cell repertoires in COVID-19. The overall study: The United States, Italy and Spain provided the acute and convalescent COVID-19 samples.

Authors' data handling: It was from reference gene primer amplification that nucleated cell counts were estimated. Method: immunoSEQ multiplex PCR; TCRdb's copy keeps in-frame clones and lacks some. That table is the source of V, J and clone size, and D and trimming were worked out from the DNA. The table lists over 200,000 clones, 92% of them singletons. Germline CDR1 reads SGHRS; CDR2 reads YFSETQ. Germline trimming cut 3 bases from V and 4 bases from J; bases unmatched to any gene: 13. This CDR3 is built from 18 residues. V is TRBV5-1 and J is TRBJ2-2, with 9 bases that match TRBD2. Sequencing was done on a sample of peripheral blood. This sequence was found in a man in his thirties or forties with acute or convalescent COVID-19. CDR3 in amino acids: CASSSPLGSGGPTGELFF. The CDR3 DNA reads as TGCGCCAGCAGCTCCCCCTTGGGTAGCGGGGGACCCACCGGGGAGCTGTTTTTT.